A selection of T cell receptor beta chains follows, all from one sample in a study of shared clonotypes between healthy human individuals. Only in-frame clones appear in the TCRdb table, and some are missing; sequencing was by immunoSEQ multiplex PCR. The data contain around 530,000 clones, around 78% of them singletons. Sequencing used PBMCs. Source of these receptors: a woman in her 40s in good health. Some clones in this sample may be carry-over from other donors' samples. Both conserved end residues are part of each CDR3. Each record gives: clone size, J gene, V gene, D gene, CDR3 DNA, CDR3 protein. D genes are given only for firm matches. Only part of the rows carry a size: once, few, many, or a class if the clone is expanded.

abundance: NA
j_gene: TRBJ2-1
v_gene: TRBV10-3
d_gene: NA
CDR3nt: TGTGCCATCAGTATCCCCCTGCGGGAAACCTACAATGAGCAGTTCTTC
CDR3aa: CAISIPLRETYNEQFF

abundance: NA
j_gene: TRBJ1-3
v_gene: TRBV5-5
d_gene: NA
CDR3nt: TGTGCCAGCAGCCCTAGACCCGCCACCCACTCTGGAAACACCATATATTTT
CDR3aa: CASSPRPATHSGNTIYF

abundance: once
j_gene: TRBJ1-5
v_gene: TRBV7-9
d_gene: NA
CDR3nt: TGTGCCAGCAGCCGCGAGGGGAATCAGCCCCAGCATTTT
CDR3aa: CASSREGNQPQHF

abundance: NA
j_gene: TRBJ2-6
v_gene: TRBV27
d_gene: NA
CDR3nt: TGTGCCAGCAGTTTCGGACCACCCCGGGGGGCCAACGTCCTGACTTTC
CDR3aa: CASSFGPPRGANVLTF

abundance: NA
j_gene: TRBJ2-3
v_gene: TRBV2
d_gene: NA
CDR3nt: TGTGCCAGCAGTGATAGGACGGACCAAGATACGCAGTATTTT
CDR3aa: CASSDRTDQDTQYF

abundance: NA
j_gene: TRBJ2-7
v_gene: TRBV18
d_gene: NA
CDR3nt: TGTGCCAGCTCACCATCGGGGAGGTACGAGCAGTACTTC
CDR3aa: CASSPSGRYEQYF

abundance: NA
j_gene: TRBJ2-6
v_gene: TRBV28
d_gene: NA
CDR3nt: TGTGCCAGCAGTTTATGGGAGGGCGCTCTCTCTGGGGCCAACGTCCTGACTTTC
CDR3aa: CASSLWEGALSGANVLTF

abundance: NA
j_gene: TRBJ2-7
v_gene: TRBV18
d_gene: NA
CDR3nt: TGTGCCAGCTCCCCCACAACACCGCAGGGCCAAAGGGAGCAGTACTTC
CDR3aa: CASSPTTPQGQREQYF

abundance: NA
j_gene: TRBJ1-5
v_gene: TRBV30
d_gene: NA
CDR3nt: TGTGCCTGGAGTTTATTGGGTCAGCCCCAGCATTTT
CDR3aa: CAWSLLGQPQHF

abundance: NA
j_gene: TRBJ2-3
v_gene: TRBV28
d_gene: NA
CDR3nt: TGTGCCAGCAGTTTGCAGTCCACAGATACGCAGTATTTT
CDR3aa: CASSLQSTDTQYF

abundance: once
j_gene: TRBJ2-2
v_gene: TRBV5-5
d_gene: NA
CDR3nt: TGTGCCAGCAGCTTGTCAGGGGTACGGAACACCGGGGAGCTGTTTTTT
CDR3aa: CASSLSGVRNTGELFF

abundance: NA
j_gene: TRBJ2-1
v_gene: TRBV7-7
d_gene: NA
CDR3nt: TGTGCTAGCAGCTTAAACAGGGGGGGCGGTGAGCAGTTCTTC
CDR3aa: CASSLNRGGGEQFF

abundance: NA
j_gene: TRBJ1-2
v_gene: TRBV18
d_gene: NA
CDR3nt: TGTGCCAGCTCACCCCCCTTGCGTGGCGGGCGCTATGGCTACACCTTC
CDR3aa: CASSPPLRGGRYGYTF

abundance: NA
j_gene: TRBJ2-7
v_gene: TRBV7-8
d_gene: NA
CDR3nt: TGTGCCAGCAGCTTAGCTTCCGGACGGCCGACCTACGAGCAGTACTTC
CDR3aa: CASSLASGRPTYEQYF

abundance: NA
j_gene: TRBJ2-7
v_gene: TRBV18
d_gene: NA
CDR3nt: TGTGCCAGCTCACCCCTAACATCCTACGAGCAGTACTTC
CDR3aa: CASSPLTSYEQYF

abundance: NA
j_gene: TRBJ2-3
v_gene: TRBV28
d_gene: TRBD2
CDR3nt: TGTGCCAGCACCCCGTGGCGGGGGGACACAGATACGCAGTATTTT
CDR3aa: CASTPWRGDTDTQYF

abundance: NA
j_gene: TRBJ1-4
v_gene: TRBV5-4
d_gene: NA
CDR3nt: TGTGCCAGCAGCTTGGAGCAGGGGGAAAAACTGTTTTTT
CDR3aa: CASSLEQGEKLFF

abundance: NA
j_gene: TRBJ2-7
v_gene: TRBV6-5
d_gene: TRBD2
CDR3nt: TGTGCCAGCAGTCTAGCGGGAGGGTTCTACGAGCAGTACTTC
CDR3aa: CASSLAGGFYEQYF

abundance: NA
j_gene: TRBJ1-4
v_gene: TRBV6-6
d_gene: NA
CDR3nt: TGTGCCAGCACCAGGCGGACTAATGAAAAACTGTTTTTT
CDR3aa: CASTRRTNEKLFF

abundance: NA
j_gene: TRBJ2-5
v_gene: TRBV10-3
d_gene: TRBD2
CDR3nt: TGTGCCATCAGTGGTAGCGGGGAGGCGAGTGAGACCCAGTACTTC
CDR3aa: CAISGSGEASETQYF

abundance: few
j_gene: TRBJ1-1
v_gene: TRBV11-1
d_gene: NA
CDR3nt: TGTGCCAGCAGTACTCAGGGAGGCACTGAAGCTTTCTTT
CDR3aa: CASSTQGGTEAFF

abundance: NA
j_gene: TRBJ1-3
v_gene: TRBV29-1
d_gene: NA
CDR3nt: TGCAGCGTAGAGTCGGGGACATTCTCTGGAAACACCATATATTTT
CDR3aa: CSVESGTFSGNTIYF

abundance: few
j_gene: TRBJ2-1
v_gene: TRBV11-1
d_gene: TRBD2
CDR3nt: TGTGCCAGCAGCATTAGCGGGAGGGCCCCTAACAATGAGCAGTTCTTC
CDR3aa: CASSISGRAPNNEQFF

abundance: NA
j_gene: TRBJ2-5
v_gene: TRBV14
d_gene: NA
CDR3nt: TGTGCCAGCAGCCAAGCCGGAGACCCTGGGGCCCAGTACTTC
CDR3aa: CASSQAGDPGAQYF

abundance: once
j_gene: TRBJ2-1
v_gene: TRBV10-3
d_gene: NA
CDR3nt: TGTGCCATCAGTGAGTCCTGGGGGCGCGATGAGCAGTTCTTC
CDR3aa: CAISESWGRDEQFF

abundance: NA
j_gene: TRBJ1-2
v_gene: TRBV30
d_gene: NA
CDR3nt: TGTGCCTGGTCCGCCGGGGCCATTGGCTATGGCTACACCTTC
CDR3aa: CAWSAGAIGYGYTF

abundance: once
j_gene: TRBJ1-2
v_gene: TRBV5-8
d_gene: NA
CDR3nt: TGTGCCAGCAGCCGAAAGGGAAAGGGCTATGGCTACACCTTC
CDR3aa: CASSRKGKGYGYTF

abundance: NA
j_gene: TRBJ2-5
v_gene: TRBV30
d_gene: NA
CDR3nt: TGTGCCTGGAGTGTACTGGCAGGGGGGGAGACCCAGTACTTC
CDR3aa: CAWSVLAGGETQYF

abundance: NA
j_gene: TRBJ2-3
v_gene: TRBV6-6
d_gene: NA
CDR3nt: TGTGCCAGCAGGGCGACCGGGGGCGCGGTAGATACGCAGTATTTT
CDR3aa: CASRATGGAVDTQYF

abundance: once
j_gene: TRBJ2-5
v_gene: TRBV7-2
d_gene: NA
CDR3nt: TGTGCCAGCAGCTTAGGGAGCCAGGGAGAGACCCAGTACTTC
CDR3aa: CASSLGSQGETQYF

abundance: NA
j_gene: TRBJ2-1
v_gene: TRBV1
d_gene: NA
CDR3nt: TGCACCAGCAGCCAAGATCGGCTAGCGGCCCCCAGGGAGCAGTTCTTC
CDR3aa: CTSSQDRLAAPREQFF

abundance: medium-sized
j_gene: TRBJ2-3
v_gene: TRBV29-1
d_gene: TRBD2
CDR3nt: TGCAGCGTTGGTTTAGCGGGAGAGATCACAGATACGCAGTATTTT
CDR3aa: CSVGLAGEITDTQYF

abundance: NA
j_gene: TRBJ2-1
v_gene: TRBV7-8
d_gene: TRBD2
CDR3nt: TGTGCCAGCAGCTTTTCTAGCGGCCCCGCTTCAGGTGAGCAGTTCTTC
CDR3aa: CASSFSSGPASGEQFF

abundance: few
j_gene: TRBJ2-5
v_gene: TRBV6-6
d_gene: NA
CDR3nt: TGTGCCAGCAGATACTCGACTAGATTGGCCCAAGAGACCCAGTACTTC
CDR3aa: CASRYSTRLAQETQYF

abundance: NA
j_gene: TRBJ2-7
v_gene: TRBV10-2
d_gene: NA
CDR3nt: TGCGCCAGCATCCAGACTCGGGACGGCTACGAGCAGTACTTC
CDR3aa: CASIQTRDGYEQYF

abundance: NA
j_gene: TRBJ2-7
v_gene: TRBV5-1
d_gene: NA
CDR3nt: TGCGCCAGCAGCAAAAGCGCTGGGGACTACGAGCAGTACTTC
CDR3aa: CASSKSAGDYEQYF

abundance: NA
j_gene: TRBJ2-7
v_gene: TRBV7-2
d_gene: TRBD1
CDR3nt: TGTGCCAGCAGCTTACCCTGGACAGGAGAGGACGAGCAGTACTTC
CDR3aa: CASSLPWTGEDEQYF

abundance: NA
j_gene: TRBJ2-1
v_gene: TRBV7-3
d_gene: TRBD2
CDR3nt: TGTGCCAGCAGCCCGACGGGACTAGCGGGAGGGGTCAATGAGCAGTTCTTC
CDR3aa: CASSPTGLAGGVNEQFF

abundance: NA
j_gene: TRBJ1-1
v_gene: TRBV29-1
d_gene: TRBD1
CDR3nt: TGCAGCGTTATAAGACAGGGGATGAACACTGAAGCTTTCTTT
CDR3aa: CSVIRQGMNTEAFF

abundance: NA
j_gene: TRBJ2-1
v_gene: TRBV25-1
d_gene: NA
CDR3nt: TGTGCCAGCAAGGGGGAACAACTCTACAATGAGCAGTTCTTC
CDR3aa: CASKGEQLYNEQFF

abundance: NA
j_gene: TRBJ1-3
v_gene: TRBV11-2
d_gene: NA
CDR3nt: TGTGCCAGCAGCCCATTCTCATACGGGCAGGGTGGAAACACCATATATTTT
CDR3aa: CASSPFSYGQGGNTIYF

abundance: NA
j_gene: TRBJ2-5
v_gene: TRBV15
d_gene: NA
CDR3nt: TGTGCCACCAGCAGAGAAGTGGAACTTAAAGAGACCCAGTACTTC
CDR3aa: CATSREVELKETQYF

abundance: NA
j_gene: TRBJ2-5
v_gene: TRBV2
d_gene: NA
CDR3nt: TGTGCCAGCAGTCAGCGCGAGGAAGAGACCCAGTACTTC
CDR3aa: CASSQREEETQYF

abundance: NA
j_gene: TRBJ2-3
v_gene: TRBV5-6
d_gene: NA
CDR3nt: TGTGCCAGCAGCGCCATGGGGCAGGCCAGCACAGATACGCAGTATTTT
CDR3aa: CASSAMGQASTDTQYF

abundance: once
j_gene: TRBJ2-7
v_gene: TRBV18
d_gene: NA
CDR3nt: TGTGCCAGCTCACAGTGGGACACCACCTACGAGCAGTACTTC
CDR3aa: CASSQWDTTYEQYF

abundance: once
j_gene: TRBJ2-7
v_gene: TRBV10-3
d_gene: TRBD2
CDR3nt: TGTGCCATCAGCCCGGGACTAGCGGGACTCGAGCAGTACTTC
CDR3aa: CAISPGLAGLEQYF